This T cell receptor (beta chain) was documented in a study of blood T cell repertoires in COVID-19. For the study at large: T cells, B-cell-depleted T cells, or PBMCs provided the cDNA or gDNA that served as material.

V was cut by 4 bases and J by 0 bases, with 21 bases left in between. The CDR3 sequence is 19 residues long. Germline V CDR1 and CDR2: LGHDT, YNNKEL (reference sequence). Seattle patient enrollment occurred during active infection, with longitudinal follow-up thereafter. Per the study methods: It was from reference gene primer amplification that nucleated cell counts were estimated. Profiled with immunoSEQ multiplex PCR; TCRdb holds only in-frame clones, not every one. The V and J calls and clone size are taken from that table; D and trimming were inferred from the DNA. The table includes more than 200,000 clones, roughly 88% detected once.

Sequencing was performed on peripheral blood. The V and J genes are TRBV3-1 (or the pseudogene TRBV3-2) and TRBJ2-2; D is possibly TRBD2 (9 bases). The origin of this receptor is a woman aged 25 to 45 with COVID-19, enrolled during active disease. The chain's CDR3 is CASSPPRGRLAANTGELFF. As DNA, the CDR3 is TGTGCCAGCAGCCCTCCCAGGGGGCGACTAGCGGCGAACACCGGGGAGCTGTTTTTT.